One sample yielded the 17 T cell receptor beta chains listed below, sequenced in a study of response to subunit inactivated influenza vaccine. MiXCR, applied by TCRdb to the RT-PCR reads, yields one record per CDR3 protein. The sample carries about 190,000 distinct CDR3 sequences, over 13% recorded once. The sample was CD8+ T cells sorted from PBMCs, taken more than 4 days after vaccination. Receptors were obtained from a man between 50 and 59 years old who received an inactivated influenza vaccine.

This clonotype turned up a few times. The rearrangement uses TRBV20-1 and TRBJ2-1, with D perhaps TRBD2 (6 bases). The CDR3 consists of 15 residues. V lost 3 bases and J 3 bases, leaving 15 bases between the germline ends. Germline V gives CDR1 DFQATT, CDR2 SNEGSKA (reference sequence). The CDR3 loop reads CSASRPRGFYNEQFF. The CDR3 DNA sequence: TGCAGTGCTAGTAGGCCCCGGGGGTTCTACAATGAGCAGTTCTTC.

As regards this clonotype: A much larger clone sits a single nucleotide away, making a read error possible. In DNA form, the CDR3 reads TGTGCCAGCACCAGGACAGGGTTAATGAACACCGAGGAGCTGTTTTTT. Protein: CASTRTGLMNTEELFF. The chain recombines TRBV7-9 with TRBJ2-2, with 8 bases identical to TRBD1. The germline CDR1 and CDR2 sequences are SEHNR and FQNEAQ (reference sequence). This CDR3 is 16 amino acids long.

A few counts support this clonotype. The chain joins TRBV24-1 to TRBJ2-1; 10 bases are shared with TRBD1. From germline, CDR1 is KGHDR and CDR2 SFDVKD. There are 16 residues in the CDR3. V was pared by 4 bases and J by 5 bases, with 7 bases of the junction left unmatched. CDR3 region: CATSDPDRGIHNEQFF. The CDR3 DNA reads TGTGCCACCAGTGACCCGGACAGGGGGATTCACAATGAGCAGTTCTTC.

The sample holds a few counts of this clonotype. The chain is built from TRBV20-1 and TRBJ2-3; 10 positions agree with TRBD2. V shed 5 bases, J shed 1 base, and the junction held 18 bases outside the gene matches. The CDR3 has 19 amino acids. CDR1 is DFQATT and CDR2 is SNEGSKA in the germline V gene (reference sequence). DNA for the CDR3: TGCAGTGCTTCTAAACGCCAAGAAACCGGGACTAGCGGCACAGATACGCAGTATTTT. Encoded protein: CSASKRQETGTSGTDTQYF.

The chain joins TRBV6-2 or TRBV6-3 to TRBJ2-1; 11 bases fit TRBD2. Trimming removed 0 bases from V and 4 bases from J; junction bases left unmatched: 11. Germline V CDR1 and CDR2: MNHEY, SVGEGT. This CDR3 comprises 19 residues. The CDR3 region has the DNA TGTGCCAGCAGTTACTCTCCTTTGGGACTAGCGGAAAGATACAATGAGCAGTTCTTC. Protein sequence: CASSYSPLGLAERYNEQFF.

Here the CDR3 DNA reads TGTGCCAGCAGCTTGGCCGCAAACTCCTACGAGCAGTACTTC. This codes for CASSLAANSYEQYF. The V gene is TRBV5-5, the J gene TRBJ2-7, with D unclear. V was shortened by 0 bases and J by 0 bases, with 7 bases between the two germline ends. Germline values: CDR1 SGHKS, CDR2 YYEKEE (reference sequence). This CDR3 has 14 amino acids.

The chain couples TRBV12-3 or TRBV12-4 to TRBJ2-3; D may be TRBD1 or TRBD2 (6 bases each). There are 16 residues in the CDR3. The V gene lost 6 bases and the J gene lost 4 bases, with 20 bases spanning the gap. CDR3 DNA sequence: TGTGCCAGCAGCGCAGACGACAGGAGCGGGTCAGATACGCAGTATTTT. It translates to CASSADDRSGSDTQYF.

CDR3 region: CSVGTSWGEKLFF. DNA for the CDR3: TGCAGCGTCGGGACCTCCTGGGGGGAAAAACTGTTTTTT. The V and J genes are TRBV29-1 and TRBJ1-4; tentatively, D is TRBD1 (5 bases). This CDR3 is built from 13 residues. Trimming removed 6 bases from V and 8 bases from J, with 16 bases in between. CDR1 and CDR2 from the germline V gene are SQVTM and ANQGSEA.

This clonotype was seen only a few times. The chain links TRBV9 to TRBJ2-3, with TRBD2 matching over 7 bases. The germline gives CDR1 SGDLS, CDR2 YYNGEE. J was trimmed by 0 bases and V by 0 bases; bases with no gene match: 4. The CDR3 sequence is 16 residues long. CDR3 DNA: TGTGCCAGCAGCGTAGCGGGAGGATCTAGCACAGATACGCAGTATTTT. It codes for CASSVAGGSSTDTQYF.

This clonotype came up a few times. The rearrangement joins TRBV2 to TRBJ2-1; D possibly corresponds to TRBD2 (6 bases). Germline values: CDR1 SNHLY, CDR2 FYNNEI. Trimming left V 5 bases short and J 0 bases short, with 8 bases between. This CDR3 is 14 amino acids long. DNA of the CDR3: TGTGCCAGCAGTCGGGGGAGCTCCTACAATGAGCAGTTCTTC. Its protein product is CASSRGSSYNEQFF.

This clonotype was detected only a few times. The chain has TRBV28 and TRBJ1-1; D not resolved. Trimming took off 2 bases at V and 0 bases at J, with 7 bases between the two ends. CDR1 and CDR2 (germline): MDHEN, SYDVKM. This CDR3 spans 14 amino acids. This CDR3 is CASSLPHLNTEAFF. As DNA, the CDR3 is TGTGCCAGCAGTTTACCACACCTGAACACTGAAGCTTTCTTT.

This clonotype is categorized as medium-sized. The chain combines TRBV29-1 with TRBJ2-7; TRBD1 agrees at 7 bases. Germline CDR1 and CDR2: SQVTM and ANQGSEA. The V and J ends lost 5 bases and 2 bases, in that order; junction bases with no gene match: 12. CDR3 size: 15 residues. CDR3 nucleotides: TGCAGCGTTCGTGTGCGCACAGGGGAGACCTACGAGCAGTACTTC. This encodes CSVRVRTGETYEQYF.

This clonotype turned up a few times. The chain joins TRBV27 to TRBJ1-5, with 8 bases fitting TRBD1. The germline CDR1 and CDR2 sequences are MNHEY and SMNVEV (reference sequence). This CDR3 spans 14 amino acids. Trimming removed 6 bases from V and 5 bases from J; junction bases left unmatched: 6. The CDR3 here is CASSVGQGYQPQHF. In nucleotides, the CDR3 is TGTGCCAGCAGCGTTGGACAGGGCTATCAGCCCCAGCATTTT.

This clonotype showed up just a few times. At one boundary the junction diverges from the germline segment, which might be a read error. This chain joins TRBV7-9 and TRBJ2-7; D is possibly TRBD2 (6 bases). This CDR3 comprises 16 residues. Germline CDR1 SEHNR, CDR2 FQNEAQ (reference sequence). DNA of the CDR3: TGTGCCGGCAGCTCCGCTCTCGGGGGACCCCCGGCGGAGCAGTACTTC. Translation gives CAGSSALGGPPAEQYF. Together with reference TRBV7-9 and TRBJ2-7, the CDR3 gives the full variable domain: DTGVSQNPRHKITKRGQNVTFRCDPISEHNRLYWYRQTLGQGPEFLTYFQNEAQLEKSRLLSDRFSAERPKGSFSTLEIQRTEQGDSAMYLCAGSSALGGPPAEQYFGPGTRLTVT.

The chain joins TRBV7-9 to TRBJ2-7, with D possibly called TRBD1 or TRBD2 (5 bases each). V was cut by 3 bases and J by 2 bases, with 11 bases left in between. CDR3 length: 14 amino acids. CDR1 is SEHNR, CDR2 FQNEAQ, per germline (reference sequence). This CDR3 is CASSFLGDAYEQYF. The CDR3 DNA reads TGTGCCAGCAGCTTTCTAGGGGACGCCTACGAGCAGTACTTC. Looking up the rest from reference TRBV7-9 and TRBJ2-7 gives the full variable domain: DTGVSQNPRHKITKRGQNVTFRCDPISEHNRLYWYRQTLGQGPEFLTYFQNEAQLEKSRLLSDRFSAERPKGSFSTLEIQRTEQGDSAMYLCASSFLGDAYEQYFGPGTRLTVT.

J is TRBJ2-1 and V is TRBV4-3; 11 nucleotides match TRBD2. V shed 3 bases, J shed 12 bases, and the junction held 10 bases outside the gene matches. Germline loops: CDR1 LGHNA, CDR2 YSLEER. The CDR3 has 15 amino acids. The CDR3 DNA reads TGCGCCAGCAGCCAGATAGCGGGGGGGGGAGGAAGGCAGTTCTTC. Amino acids: CASSQIAGGGGRQFF.

As to this clonotype: This may be a read error, as it is one base from a much larger clone. The chain carries TRBV4-3 and TRBJ2-1; TRBD2 matches 7 bases. Germline V gene data show CDR1 as LGHNA and CDR2 as YSLEER. The CDR3 covers 15 residues. Losses at the gene ends were 4 bases for V and 1 base for J; bases not matched to a gene: 4. CDR3 DNA: TGCGCCAGCAGCCTAACTAGCGTATCCTACAATGAGCAGTTCTTC. This codes for CASSLTSVSYNEQFF.